This TCR beta chain was found in a study of T cell responses to AZD1222 COVID-19 vaccine. This CDR3 has 15 residues. V gave up 0 bases and J gave up 5 bases, with 16 bases separating them. Germline CDR1 GTSNPN, CDR2 SVGIG (reference sequence). The protocol was immunoSEQ multiplex PCR, while the TCRdb copy is restricted to in-frame clones and leaves out a portion. The data hold roughly 150,000 clones, with 90% to 95% observed a single time. Study-wide results and caveats: Distributed over spike, vaccine-associated CD4 TCRs predominated at 160-218 and 743-854. In all cases, repertoires were sampled only after the peak T cell response. It should be noted that donors were predominantly white British and more often female, and clonal diversity was possibly underestimated.

With respect to this clone: The antigen is not known.

The chain links TRBV30 to TRBJ1-2, with D possibly being TRBD1 (5 bases). This sequence originates from an adult who received the AZD1222 COVID-19 vaccine. Sequenced material: peripheral blood, taken 28 days after the second AZD1222 dose. The CDR3 region is CAWSVGPSPEYGYTF. The CDR3 DNA is TGTGCCTGGAGTGTGGGGCCGTCTCCGGAATATGGCTACACCTTC.